Presented here are 27 T cell receptor beta chains from one specimen sequenced in a study of control samples from healthy donors and cancer patients. Assay used: immunoSEQ multiplex PCR; TCRdb lists only in-frame clones, some missing. The sample holds 110,000 or so clones, 90% seen once. Sequencing was carried out using blood. The receptors come from a human donor in good health. The donor label of this sample is uncertain.

The chain carries TRBV5-1 and TRBJ1-2; D remains ambiguous. Deletions cut 4 bases from V and 3 bases from J, with 10 bases between. The CDR3 sequence is 13 residues long. Germline loops: CDR1 SGHRS, CDR2 YFSETQ. CDR3 loop: CASSPLPDYGYTF. The CDR3 bases are TGCGCCAGCAGCCCTCTTCCCGACTATGGCTACACCTTC.

V gene TRBV2 combines with J gene TRBJ2-7; the D is unclear. The CDR3 is 15 amino acids. The germline V and J ends were trimmed by 6 bases and 3 bases, with 18 bases remaining between them. CDR1 and CDR2 (germline): SNHLY, FYNNEI. In DNA form, the CDR3 reads TGTGCCAGCAGCCAACACCGCCTTTCTGGCTACGAGCAGTACTTC. It is translated as CASSQHRLSGYEQYF.

The chain links TRBV25-1 to TRBJ2-2; 12 bases fit TRBD1. CDR1 and CDR2 from the germline V gene are MGHDK and SYGVNS. The CDR3 covers 14 residues. V lost 6 bases, J lost 6 bases, and 2 bases stayed unmatched. The CDR3 DNA follows: TGTGCCAGCAGCGGGACAGGGGGCCCCGGGGAGCTGTTTTTT. Residues: CASSGTGGPGELFF.

J is TRBJ1-1 and V is TRBV5-1; 7 bases are shared with TRBD1. The CDR3 covers 13 residues. J lost 7 bases, V lost 3 bases, and 6 bases had no gene match. Looked up from germline, CDR1 is SGHRS and CDR2 is YFSETQ. CDR3 amino acids: CASSSEGQSEAFF. The CDR3 bases are TGCGCCAGCAGCTCTGAGGGACAGAGTGAAGCTTTCTTT.

This chain connects TRBV13 to TRBJ1-3; D not resolved. This CDR3 region has 17 residues. The V end lost 3 bases, the J end lost 1 base, and 16 bases lay between the germline ends. CDR1 is PRHDT and CDR2 is FYEKMQ in the germline V gene (reference sequence). CDR3: CASSFRRYAVSGNTIYF. In DNA, the CDR3 is TGTGCCAGCAGCTTCCGTCGCTATGCTGTTTCTGGAAACACCATATATTTT.

This clone is a singleton in its sample. The CDR3 reads CASSEYGGNSNSPLHF. CDR3 DNA sequence: TGTGCCAGCAGTGAATATGGGGGGAATTCTAATTCACCCCTCCACTTT. This sequence joins TRBV25-1 and TRBJ1-6, with TRBD1 as a possible D gene (5 bases). The V and J ends lost 0 bases and 6 bases respectively, with 12 bases between them. Germline V gives CDR1 MGHDK, CDR2 SYGVNS. This CDR3 is 16 amino acids long.

The rearrangement links TRBV28 to TRBJ1-2, with 9 bases fitting TRBD1. Germline assignment: CDR1 MDHEN and CDR2 SYDVKM. CDR3 size: 16 residues. Trimming cost V 5 bases and J 4 bases; bases outside gene matches: 11. In DNA, the CDR3 is TGTGCCAGCAGTACTAAAGGACAGGGGAGGCCCTATGGCTACACCTTC. Translation gives CASSTKGQGRPYGYTF.

This rearrangement joins TRBV29-1 to TRBJ2-7; tentatively, D is TRBD2 (6 bases). The germline V gene encodes CDR1 SQVTM and CDR2 ANQGSEA. Trimming removed 6 bases at V and 4 bases at J, with 13 bases between. The CDR3 is 12 residues long. The DNA for the CDR3 is TGCAGCGTCCCCGGGGACTTATACGAGCAGTACTTC. Encoded protein: CSVPGDLYEQYF.

The chain couples TRBV2 to TRBJ2-3; D is perhaps TRBD2 (6 bases). The germline gives CDR1 SNHLY, CDR2 FYNNEI. The CDR3 consists of 15 residues. The germline V and J ends were trimmed by 7 bases and 2 bases, with 16 bases remaining between them. CDR3 DNA sequence: TGTGCCAGCAAGTATCTCGGGACTCCCACAGATACGCAGTATTTT. As protein: CASKYLGTPTDTQYF.

The chain recombines TRBV28 with TRBJ2-7; 8 bases match TRBD1. With 6 bases clipped from V and 3 bases from J, the junction kept 10 bases outside the gene matches. Germline-derived CDR1 and CDR2 are MDHEN and SYDVKM. This CDR3 is 15 amino acids long. In DNA form, the CDR3 reads TGTGCCAGCAGGAAAGTCGGACAGGGAAGCTACGAGCAGTACTTC. Residues: CASRKVGQGSYEQYF.

The chain recombines TRBV18 with TRBJ1-2; no reliable D call. This CDR3 comprises 13 residues. V was trimmed by 5 bases and J by 2 bases, leaving 9 bases between them. CDR1 is KGHSH, CDR2 LQKENI, per germline. CDR3 residues: CASSAGSNYGYTF. CDR3 nucleotides: TGTGCCAGCTCAGCGGGATCAAACTATGGCTACACCTTC.

The chain employs TRBV6-5 and TRBJ1-1; TRBD1 is a possible D gene (5 bases). The CDR3 has 14 amino acids. The germline gives CDR1 MNHEY, CDR2 SVGAGI. Between the trimmed V and J ends, which lost 9 bases and 1 base, there was a span of 15 bases. The CDR3 region is CASSHQGPNTEAFF. CDR3 bases: TGTGCCAGTTCCCATCAGGGCCCGAACACTGAAGCTTTCTTT.

V usage is TRBV6-5 and J usage is TRBJ1-3; tentatively, D is TRBD1 (6 bases). V gave up 6 bases and J gave up 8 bases, with 17 bases separating them. CDR3 length equals 14 residues. From germline, CDR1 is MNHEY and CDR2 SVGAGI. The CDR3 DNA reads TGTGCCAGCAGCCCCGGACAGTACGGGTACACCATATATTTT. Translating gives CASSPGQYGYTIYF.

On this clone itself: Distinct nucleotide sequences in the sample also encode this CDR3. J is TRBJ2-1 and V is TRBV9; 9 positions agree with TRBD2. V was clipped by 0 bases and J by 4 bases; unmatched bases: 8. Per the germline V gene, CDR1 is SGDLS and CDR2 is YYNGEE. This CDR3 spans 17 amino acids. CDR3 protein: CASSVGAGGSEYNEQFF. CDR3 sequence (DNA): TGTGCCAGCAGCGTAGGGGCGGGGGGGTCCGAGTACAATGAGCAGTTCTTC.

This chain joins TRBV28 and TRBJ1-2; 8 nucleotides align to TRBD1. Germline V lookup: CDR1 MDHEN, CDR2 SYDVKM. The CDR3 loop spans 14 amino acids. Germline trimming cut 4 bases from V and 0 bases from J; bases unmatched to any gene: 1. CDR3 in DNA: TGTGCCAGCAGTTGGACAGGGACTAACTATGGCTACACCTTC. It encodes CASSWTGTNYGYTF.

V is TRBV7-8 and J is TRBJ2-1; the match to TRBD2 covers 10 bases. Germline CDR1 reads SGHVS; CDR2 reads FQNEAQ. The length of the CDR3 is 17 residues. The V and J ends lost 2 bases and 9 bases, in that order; junction bases with no gene match: 13. The CDR3 DNA reads TGTGCCAGCAGCTTAACCACTGATAAAGCGGGGGGGTTTGAGCAGTTCTTC. Protein: CASSLTTDKAGGFEQFF.

J is TRBJ1-1 and V is TRBV6-5; D call uncertain. CDR1 is MNHEY and CDR2 is SVGAGI in the germline V gene. Trimming removed 2 bases from V and 8 bases from J, with 12 bases in between. The CDR3 extends over 13 amino acids. CDR3 DNA sequence: TGTGCCAGCAGTTACGGGGTCGGAGAGGAAGCTTTCTTT. Its protein is CASSYGVGEEAFF.

This clone was seen just once. CDR3 protein: CASGAEDRANSVDQPQHF. The CDR3 nucleotides are TGTGCCAGCGGGGCCGAAGACAGGGCTAATAGTGTTGATCAGCCCCAGCATTTT. The chain uses TRBV2 and TRBJ1-5; 7 bases agree with TRBD1. The CDR3 loop spans 18 amino acids. Germline-derived CDR1 and CDR2 are SNHLY and FYNNEI. Trimming took 8 bases from V and 5 from J; bases not matched to a gene: 21.

The chain recombines TRBV12-3 or TRBV12-4 with TRBJ1-5, with D hard to call. There are 13 residues in the CDR3. V shed 1 base and J shed 7 bases, with 8 bases lying between them. The CDR3: CASSLGRGQPQHF. The CDR3 region has the DNA TGTGCCAGCAGTTTAGGCCGAGGCCAGCCCCAGCATTTT.

The J gene is TRBJ2-3, the V gene TRBV19, with 11 bases lining up with TRBD2. The CDR3 has 15 residues. Germline assignment: CDR1 LNHDA and CDR2 SQIVND (reference sequence). The V and J ends lost 4 bases and 2 bases, in that order; junction bases with no gene match: 2. The CDR3 region is CASSTGLAATDTQYF. For the CDR3, the DNA is TGTGCCAGTAGTACGGGACTAGCGGCCACAGATACGCAGTATTTT. The full variable domain, with the rest looked up from reference TRBV19 and TRBJ2-3, is DGGITQSPKYLFRKEGQNVTLSCEQNLNHDAMYWYRQDPGQGLRLIYYSQIVNDFQKGDIAEGYSVSREKKESFPLTVTSAQKNPTAFYLCASSTGLAATDTQYFGPGTRLTVL.

V usage is TRBV30 and J usage is TRBJ1-2; D uncertain. The CDR3 runs 13 residues. Per germline, CDR1 GTSNPN and CDR2 SVGIG (reference sequence). The V gene lost 0 bases and the J gene lost 8 bases, with 13 bases spanning the gap. The CDR3 is CAWSVEGRRGYTF. As DNA, the CDR3 is TGTGCCTGGAGTGTTGAGGGAAGGAGGGGCTACACCTTC. Drawing the rest from reference TRBV30 and TRBJ1-2, the complete variable domain is SQTIHQWPATLVQPVGSPLSLECTVEGTSNPNLYWYRQAAGRGLQLLFYSVGIGQISSEVPQNLSASRPQDRQFILSSKKLLLSDSGFYLCAWSVEGRRGYTFGSGTRLTVV.

V and J are TRBV7-9 and TRBJ1-1; D call uncertain. There are 15 residues in the CDR3. Trimming cost V 5 bases and J 0 bases, with 13 bases left between them. Germline V gene lookup returns CDR1 SEHNR and CDR2 FQNEAQ (reference sequence). This CDR3 reads CASSRGATLNTEAFF. The CDR3 bases are TGTGCCAGCAGCCGAGGTGCCACTCTGAACACTGAAGCTTTCTTT.

This chain uses TRBV7-9 with TRBJ1-2, with TRBD1 matching 7 bases. Germline V gene lookup returns CDR1 SEHNR and CDR2 FQNEAQ (reference sequence). This CDR3 has 15 residues. V gave up 4 bases and J gave up 6 bases; unmatched junction bases: 11. The CDR3 nucleotides read TGTGCCAGCAGCTCAACCCCCGGGACAGAAAATGGCTACACCTTC. Its protein is CASSSTPGTENGYTF.

There are a few counts of this clone. At the DNA level, this CDR3 is encoded by other sequences in the same sample as well. The chain joins TRBV2 to TRBJ1-1; TRBD1 matches at 7 bases. This CDR3 comprises 13 residues. Germline V lookup: CDR1 SNHLY, CDR2 FYNNEI. Trimming took 7 bases from V and 5 from J; bases not matched to a gene: 7. DNA for the CDR3: TGTGCCAGCACCCAGGGGGAGGGGACTGAAGCTTTCTTT. Its translation is CASTQGEGTEAFF.

This chain uses TRBV7-8 with TRBJ1-2, with TRBD1 matching 8 bases. This CDR3 spans 17 amino acids. V trimming: 3 bases; J trimming: 4 bases; junction bases outside the gene matches: 13. Per germline, CDR1 SGHVS and CDR2 FQNEAQ. The CDR3 DNA reads as TGTGCCAGCAGCTTCGGGACAGGTCTCGGGGAGGGCTATGGCTACACCTTC. Amino acids: CASSFGTGLGEGYGYTF.

The chain couples TRBV7-9 to TRBJ1-2; TRBD1 is a possible D gene (6 bases). CDR3 size: 16 residues. Germline CDR1 reads SEHNR; CDR2 reads FQNEAQ (reference sequence). Trimming shortened V by 2 bases and J by 4 bases, and 17 bases separated the two germline ends. The CDR3 DNA follows: TGTGCCAGCAGCTTATCAGGGGACCTGGGGCTCTATGGCTACACCTTC. Translation: CASSLSGDLGLYGYTF.

This chain links TRBV5-4 with TRBJ2-2; no firm D call. The CDR3 is made up of 15 amino acids. V was clipped by 10 bases and J by 1 base, with 17 bases between them. CDR1 and CDR2 (germline): SGHNT, YYREEE (reference sequence). CDR3 bases: TGTGCCTTCCAGCAGTTCGATCGGAACACCGGGGAGCTGTTTTTT. The encoded protein is CAFQQFDRNTGELFF.